Listed here are 21 T cell receptor beta chains from one sample, sequenced in a study of CD8 T cells in Susac syndrome. With random hexamers, reverse transcription was performed on roughly 0.5 to 1 ug of RNA. One entry per CDR3 protein results from TCRdb running MiXCR on the immunoSEQ multiplex PCR reads. The sample contains 330,000 or so distinct CDR3 sequences, around nine tenths of which appear only once. Sequencing input: CD8+ T cells from PBMCs. These receptors all stem from a human donor with multiple sclerosis.

This clonotype was seen a single time. CDR3 nucleotide sequence: TGTGCCAGCAGCGTAGCGGGGACTAGCGACGAGCAGTACTTC. It is translated as CASSVAGTSDEQYF. J is TRBJ2-7 and V is TRBV9; the match to TRBD2 covers 10 bases. The ends lost 0 bases at V and 5 bases at J; junction bases unmatched: 2. This CDR3 has 14 residues. CDR1 is SGDLS, CDR2 YYNGEE, per germline.

This clonotype was observed once. The CDR3 sequence: CASSPPPTHSNSGELFF. Here the CDR3 DNA reads TGTGCCAGCAGCCCACCCCCGACGCACAGTAATTCCGGGGAGCTGTTTTTT. The chain links TRBV6-1 to TRBJ2-2, with D unclear. Trimming removed 6 bases at V and 6 bases at J, with 23 bases between. The CDR3 runs 17 residues. CDR1 and CDR2 (germline): MNHNS, SASEGT.

The rearrangement links TRBV14 to TRBJ2-2; D call uncertain. CDR1 is SGHDN, CDR2 FVKESK, per germline. The length of the CDR3 is 17 residues. Trimming pared 0 bases from V and 3 bases from J, leaving 14 bases between. In DNA, the CDR3 is TGTGCCAGCAGCCAAGAAAGAGGCCGAGAGGACACCGGGGAGCTGTTTTTT. This gives the protein CASSQERGREDTGELFF.

CDR3 nucleotide sequence: TGTGCCAGCAGCTCAGGCGACACAGATACGCAGTATTTT. Its protein product is CASSSGDTDTQYF. The V call is TRBV11-2, the J call TRBJ2-3; D call uncertain. The CDR3 has 13 amino acids. The germline V gene has CDR1 SGHAT and CDR2 FQNNGV. The V end lost 4 bases, the J end lost 2 bases, and 7 bases lay between the germline ends.

The genes are TRBV4-2 and TRBJ2-7; D perhaps matches TRBD2 (6 bases). V shed 2 bases and J shed 6 bases, with 11 bases lying between them. Germline lookup yields CDR1 LGHNA and CDR2 YNFKEQ. The CDR3 extends over 13 amino acids. In DNA, the CDR3 is TGTGCCAGCAGCCAACCCGCCGGGGGCGAGCAGTACTTC. This translates into CASSQPAGGEQYF.

The CDR3 coding sequence is TGCGCCAGCACGAGGCTACCAGCCAATGAGCAGTTCTTC. As protein: CASTRLPANEQFF. This sequence joins TRBV5-1 and TRBJ2-1, with unresolved D. This CDR3 contains 13 residues. CDR1 and CDR2 from the germline V gene are SGHRS and YFSETQ. Trimming took 6 bases from V and 6 from J, leaving 13 bases between them.

V usage is TRBV4-3 and J usage is TRBJ1-2; D ambiguous. The germline CDR1 and CDR2 sequences are LGHNA and YSLEER. The CDR3 has 14 residues. Trimming pared 1 base from V and 4 bases from J, leaving 10 bases between. The CDR3 DNA sequence: TGCGCCAGCAGCCAAGTACCAGTCCTCTATGGCTACACCTTC. This encodes CASSQVPVLYGYTF.

The CDR3 DNA is TGTGCCAGCAAAACGGTCGGGGGGGCCCACAATGAGCAGTTCTTC. Amino acid sequence: CASKTVGGAHNEQFF. The V call is TRBV6-2 or TRBV6-3, the J call TRBJ2-1, with 8 bases identical to TRBD2. The V and J ends lost 7 bases and 5 bases, in that order; junction bases with no gene match: 10. Germline-derived CDR1 and CDR2 are MNHEY and SVGEGT. This CDR3 region has 15 residues.

This chain uses TRBV28 with TRBJ1-1, with D possibly matching TRBD1 (5 bases). The CDR3 sequence is 14 residues long. Trimming shortened V by 5 bases and J by 3 bases, and 13 bases separated the two germline ends. Germline-derived CDR1 and CDR2 are MDHEN and SYDVKM. CDR3 loop: CASSRAGGHTEAFF. The CDR3 nucleotides are TGTGCCAGCAGTAGGGCGGGGGGACACACTGAAGCTTTCTTT.

The chain combines TRBV4-3 with TRBJ2-1; 7 bases align to TRBD2. The junction had 7 bases not matched to a gene; V was cut back by 1 base and J by 4 bases. Germline-derived CDR1 and CDR2 are LGHNA and YSLEER. The CDR3 totals 16 residues. The CDR3 loop reads CASSQVPSGEYNEQFF. In DNA, the CDR3 is TGCGCCAGCAGCCAAGTTCCTAGCGGAGAATACAATGAGCAGTTCTTC.

The chain joins TRBV25-1 to TRBJ2-5, with 7 bases lining up with TRBD2. Germline V gene sequence: CDR1 MGHDK, CDR2 SYGVNS. The CDR3 contains 14 residues. The ends lost 6 bases at V and 4 bases at J; junction bases unmatched: 8. CDR3 amino acids: CASSGAGEAETQYF. CDR3 DNA sequence: TGTGCCAGCAGCGGGGCGGGGGAGGCAGAGACCCAGTACTTC.

The chain uses TRBV29-1 and TRBJ2-7; 7 bases agree with TRBD1. The CDR3 contains 13 residues. After removal of 6 bases from V and 2 bases from J, the junction contained 7 bases not matched to a gene. The germline gives CDR1 SQVTM, CDR2 ANQGSEA. The CDR3 here is CSVVPGQTYEQYF. The CDR3 bases are TGCAGCGTCGTACCGGGACAGACCTACGAGCAGTACTTC.

The chain recombines TRBV6-5 with TRBJ2-2; no clear D. CDR1 MNHEY and CDR2 SVGAGI come from the germline V gene. The CDR3 totals 13 residues. Trimming shortened V by 6 bases and J by 3 bases, and 8 bases separated the two germline ends. The CDR3 DNA reads TGTGCCAGCAGGGGCACTTACACCGGGGAGCTGTTTTTT. Translated: CASRGTYTGELFF.

The chain employs TRBV4-3 and TRBJ2-7; D may match TRBD1 or TRBD2 (5 bases each). V lost 4 bases to trimming and J lost 6 bases, with 13 bases between them. CDR1 and CDR2 from the germline V gene are LGHNA and YSLEER. The CDR3 has 13 amino acids. The CDR3 sequence: CASSLSMGREQYF. In DNA form, the CDR3 reads TGCGCCAGCAGCCTTAGTATGGGACGCGAGCAGTACTTC.

The chain recombines TRBV24-1 with TRBJ2-3, with D possibly being TRBD1 (6 bases). This CDR3 comprises 18 residues. V gave up 3 bases and J gave up 0 bases, with 18 bases separating them. Germline V lookup: CDR1 KGHDR, CDR2 SFDVKD. The CDR3 loop is CATSDLRDTYPSTDTQYF. CDR3 nucleotide sequence: TGTGCCACCAGTGATCTCCGGGACACCTACCCTAGCACAGATACGCAGTATTTT.

V gene TRBV7-3 combines with J gene TRBJ2-2; 9 nucleotides agree with TRBD2. This CDR3 is 16 amino acids long. The junction had 3 bases not matched to a gene; V was cut back by 0 bases and J by 4 bases. CDR1 and CDR2 from the germline V gene are SGHTA and FQGTGA. The CDR3 sequence: CASSLTVAGVTGELFF. The CDR3, as DNA: TGTGCCAGCAGCTTAACGGTAGCGGGAGTCACCGGGGAGCTGTTTTTT.

The V gene is TRBV14, the J gene TRBJ2-7; 7 bases match TRBD2. The CDR3 sequence is 18 residues long. V lost 0 bases to trimming and J lost 6 bases; unmatched junction nucleotides: 17. Germline lookup yields CDR1 SGHDN and CDR2 FVKESK. The CDR3 protein is CASSQEGVLAVGYGEQYF. The CDR3 DNA reads as TGTGCCAGCAGCCAAGAAGGCGTTCTAGCGGTGGGTTACGGCGAGCAGTACTTC.

The sample holds one count of this clonotype. V and J are TRBV12-3 or TRBV12-4 and TRBJ2-7; TRBD1 aligns across 10 bases. V trimming: 5 bases; J trimming: 5 bases; junction bases outside the gene matches: 6. This CDR3 region has 14 residues. In nucleotides, the CDR3 is TGTGCCAGCAGTCGATCCGGGACAGGGGACGAGCAGTACTTC. It specifies CASSRSGTGDEQYF.

The J gene is TRBJ2-3, the V gene TRBV23-1; TRBD1 matches at 10 bases. TRBV23-1 is marked as an open reading frame, function uncertain. The CDR3 has 19 residues. With 4 bases clipped from V and 3 bases from J, the junction kept 16 bases outside the gene matches. The CDR3 bases are TGCGCCAGCAGTCCCGAGACAGGGGGCGACGGGGGTTGGACAGATACGCAGTATTTT. Protein product: CASSPETGGDGGWTDTQYF.

Notes on this clonotype: At one end, the junction sequence differs from germline, possibly due to a read error. The genes are TRBV29-1 and TRBJ2-1, with 9 bases matching TRBD2. CDR1 SQVTM and CDR2 ANQGSEA come from the germline V gene. The CDR3 is 11 amino acids. The CDR3 loop is CGGRGYNEQFF. CDR3 coding DNA: TGTGGCGGGAGGGGCTACAATGAGCAGTTCTTC.

The chain carries TRBV9 and TRBJ2-5, with 10 bases identical to TRBD2. Trimming took 3 bases from V and 5 from J; bases not matched to a gene: 4. The germline CDR1 and CDR2 sequences are SGDLS and YYNGEE. The CDR3 is made up of 14 amino acids. The CDR3 bases are TGTGCCAGCAGCGCGAGCGGGGGGGAGGAGACCCAGTACTTC. Protein sequence: CASSASGGEETQYF.